This passage covers 24 T cell receptor beta chains from one sample sequenced in a study of breast tumors, draining lymph nodes, adjacent tissues. Breast cancer patients provided tissue from their axillary draining lymph nodes. Each CDR3 protein gets one entry after TCRdb re-called the multiplex PCR reads with MiXCR. The data hold 83,000 or so distinct CDR3 sequences, with approximately 19% observed a single time. Material: axillary lymph node tissue. All receptors come from a female donor with breast cancer. Some clones in this sample may be carry-over from other donors' samples.

This clonotype was recorded at least ten times. J is TRBJ2-7 and V is TRBV5-5; a possible D gene is TRBD1 (5 bases). The CDR3 is 15 amino acids. Trimming stripped 0 bases from V and 0 bases from J, with 10 bases between. Germline loops: CDR1 SGHKS, CDR2 YYEKEE (reference sequence). The CDR3 region is CASSLEADSSYEQYF. CDR3 coding DNA: TGTGCCAGCAGCTTGGAGGCAGACAGCTCCTACGAGCAGTACTTC.

This clonotype was found many times. The chain employs TRBV7-9 and TRBJ2-3, with a tentative D call TRBD2 (5 bases). The germline V gene encodes CDR1 SEHNR and CDR2 FQNEAQ (reference sequence). This CDR3 has 14 residues. Trimming left V 6 bases short and J 0 bases short, with 10 bases between. The CDR3: CASRDWSSTDTQYF. The CDR3 DNA sequence: TGTGCCAGCAGGGACTGGTCAAGCACAGATACGCAGTATTTT.

This clonotype was seen repeatedly, ten times or more. The chain has TRBV11-3 and TRBJ2-1; 14 bases match TRBD2. The length of the CDR3 is 16 residues. The ends lost 6 bases at V and 8 bases at J; junction bases unmatched: 9. The germline V gene has CDR1 SGHNT and CDR2 YENEEA. The CDR3 DNA sequence: TGTGCCAGCAGTATCGGACTAGCGGGAGGTGTCGATGAGCAGTTCTTC. It specifies CASSIGLAGGVDEQFF.

On this clonotype itself: A much larger clone differs from this one at a single base, so this may be a read error. V and J are TRBV19 and TRBJ2-1; 9 nucleotides line up with TRBD2. The junction had 7 bases not matched to a gene; V was cut back by 5 bases and J by 5 bases. Germline CDR1 LNHDA, CDR2 SQIVND (reference sequence). The CDR3 covers 15 residues. The DNA of the CDR3 is TGTGCCAGTAGTGCGCGACTAGCGGTTAACAATGAGCAGTTCTTC. Encoded protein: CASSARLAVNNEQFF.

This clonotype was found many times. The chain recombines TRBV7-9 with TRBJ2-7; D gene ambiguous. Germline V gene data show CDR1 as SEHNR and CDR2 as FQNEAQ (reference sequence). V was trimmed by 2 bases and J by 2 bases, leaving 7 bases between them. There are 13 residues in the CDR3. The CDR3 DNA is TGTGCCAGCAGCTTATACGGCCCCTACGAGCAGTACTTC. Its protein product is CASSLYGPYEQYF.

This clonotype has a count of ten or more. V and J are TRBV15 and TRBJ1-4, with 8 bases matching TRBD1. Germline loops: CDR1 LNHNV, CDR2 YYDKDF (reference sequence). The CDR3 is 16 residues long. V was pared by 3 bases and J by 4 bases, with 7 bases of the junction left unmatched. The CDR3 spells CATSSPLDRVNEKLFF. CDR3 coding DNA: TGTGCCACCAGCAGCCCCCTGGACAGGGTTAATGAAAAACTGTTTTTT.

Comments on this clonotype: A much larger clone differs by one base, so this may be a read error. The final CDR3 position lacks the conserved phenylalanine or tryptophan, pointing to a likely read error. The chain joins TRBV6-1 to TRBJ2-1; D is unresolved. Germline CDR1 is MNHNS and CDR2 is SASEGT. CDR3 length equals 11 residues. V shed 6 bases and J shed 9 bases, with 9 bases lying between them. The CDR3 DNA reads as TGTGCCAGCAGGAGTGCACGTGAGCAGTTCTCC. Its translation: CASRSAREQFS.

This clonotype was seen repeatedly, ten times or more. The rearrangement uses TRBV20-1 and TRBJ2-5, with a possible D match to TRBD1 (5 bases). Germline values: CDR1 DFQATT, CDR2 SNEGSKA (reference sequence). Trimming took 0 bases from V and 5 from J, leaving 16 bases between them. This CDR3 is 15 amino acids long. The CDR3 protein is CSAREWQGAGETQYF. As DNA, the CDR3 is TGCAGTGCTAGAGAGTGGCAGGGTGCCGGCGAGACCCAGTACTTC.

There are many counts of this clonotype. The V and J genes are TRBV20-1 and TRBJ1-5, with TRBD1 identical over 7 bases. CDR3 length: 15 residues. Germline V gene lookup returns CDR1 DFQATT and CDR2 SNEGSKA (reference sequence). The J segment lost 0 bases and the V segment lost 2 bases, leaving 4 bases of the junction unmatched. CDR3 sequence: CSARIGTDSNQPQHF. Here the CDR3 DNA reads TGCAGTGCTAGAATAGGGACAGATAGCAATCAGCCCCAGCATTTT.

Many counts were recorded for this clonotype. V gene TRBV29-1 combines with J gene TRBJ2-5, with D perhaps assigned TRBD1 or TRBD2 (5 bases each). CDR1 is SQVTM, CDR2 ANQGSEA, per germline. The CDR3 runs to 12 residues. The ends were cut back, 7 bases at V and 6 bases at J, with 15 bases in the middle. CDR3 amino acids: CSAPLGEQTQYF. CDR3 DNA sequence: TGCAGCGCCCCGTTGGGGGAACAGACCCAGTACTTC.

This clonotype was observed many times. The chain recombines TRBV7-2 with TRBJ2-5; D gene uncertain. Trimming removed 3 bases from V and 5 bases from J, with 13 bases in between. Germline V CDR1 and CDR2: SGHTA, FQGNSA. This CDR3 has 14 residues. The chain's CDR3 is CASSFNYGGETQYF. The CDR3 region has the DNA TGTGCCAGCAGCTTTAATTACGGTGGGGAGACCCAGTACTTC.

In the case of this clonotype: One junction end disagrees with the germline gene, perhaps due to a read error. The chain links TRBV30 to TRBJ2-7, with D perhaps TRBD2 (6 bases). This CDR3 has 14 residues. Germline loops: CDR1 GTSNPN, CDR2 SVGIG (reference sequence). CDR3 sequence reads: CAWSQDSGLYGQYF. The CDR3 nucleotides are TGTGCCTGGAGCCAAGATAGCGGACTCTACGGGCAGTACTTC.

This clonotype was observed at least ten times. The rearrangement joins TRBV9 to TRBJ2-4; 7 bases agree with TRBD1. Germline V CDR1 and CDR2: SGDLS, YYNGEE. The CDR3 consists of 19 residues. With V trimmed by 0 bases and J by 0 bases, 12 bases remained unmatched. The CDR3 DNA follows: TGTGCCAGCAGCGTAGCGGGGACAGCCCCTGGATTAGCCAAAAACATTCAGTACTTC. Encoded protein: CASSVAGTAPGLAKNIQYF. The full variable domain, its missing parts supplied by reference TRBV9 and TRBJ2-4, is DSGVTQTPKHLITATGQRVTLRCSPRSGDLSVYWYQQSLDQGLQFLIQYYNGEERAKGNILERFSAQQFPDLHSELNLSSLELGDSALYFCASSVAGTAPGLAKNIQYFGAGTRLSVL.

The table lists this clonotype with many counts. This chain links TRBV2 with TRBJ1-4; D is unresolved. V shed 7 bases and J shed 10 bases, with 10 bases lying between them. This CDR3 is built from 11 residues. Germline V gene sequence: CDR1 SNHLY, CDR2 FYNNEI. The CDR3: CASTGWGKLFF. The CDR3 coding sequence is TGTGCCAGCACCGGGTGGGGAAAACTGTTTTTT.

This clonotype was seen many times. The V and J genes are TRBV12-5 and TRBJ2-7; 9 bases are shared with TRBD1. CDR1 is LGHNT, CDR2 FRNRAP, per germline. This CDR3 contains 16 residues. The ends lost 7 bases at V and 4 bases at J; junction bases unmatched: 14. The CDR3 is CASALFPGQGSYEQYF. In DNA form, the CDR3 reads TGTGCTAGTGCCTTATTTCCGGGACAGGGTTCTTACGAGCAGTACTTC.

This clonotype came up a few times. This may stem from a read error, because a much larger clone lies one nucleotide away. V usage is TRBV29-1 and J usage is TRBJ1-3; TRBD1 agrees at 7 bases. After removal of 6 bases from V and 3 bases from J, the junction contained 2 bases not matched to a gene. The CDR3 covers 12 residues. CDR1 and CDR2 from the germline V gene are SQVTM and ANQGSEA. CDR3 coding DNA: TGCAGCGTGGGACAGAGTGGAAACACCATATATTTT. This sequence encodes CSVGQSGNTIYF.

This clonotype was observed many times. The chain links TRBV24-1 to TRBJ1-2; tentative D call: TRBD1 (5 bases). Germline V gene data show CDR1 as KGHDR and CDR2 as SFDVKD. The CDR3 loop spans 13 amino acids. The V end lost 1 base, the J end lost 8 bases, and 10 bases lay between the germline ends. The CDR3 spells CATSDFRGKGYTF. CDR3 nucleotide sequence: TGTGCCACCAGTGATTTTCGGGGCAAGGGCTACACCTTC.

Many counts were recorded for this clonotype. The J gene is TRBJ2-1, the V gene TRBV20-1; TRBD2 matches at 9 bases. CDR1 DFQATT and CDR2 SNEGSKA come from the germline V gene (reference sequence). The trim removed 6 bases at V and 5 bases at J, leaving 8 bases unmatched. The CDR3 runs to 14 residues. The CDR3 reads CSALGTSTNNEQFF. Written as DNA, the CDR3 is TGCAGTGCCTTGGGGACTAGCACAAACAATGAGCAGTTCTTC.

CDR3 coding DNA: TGTGCCTGGGGGACAGGGGCCTACGAGCAGTACTTC. Translating gives CAWGTGAYEQYF. The chain links TRBV30 to TRBJ2-7; 10 nucleotides agree with TRBD1. Germline V gene lookup returns CDR1 GTSNPN and CDR2 SVGIG (reference sequence). The V gene end was trimmed by 5 bases and the J gene end by 2 bases; junction bases not matched to a gene: 0. The CDR3 totals 12 residues.

The table lists this clonotype with many counts. The chain combines TRBV2 with TRBJ2-1; 9 bases line up with TRBD1. The CDR3 is 16 amino acids. V was pared by 6 bases and J by 0 bases, with 6 bases of the junction left unmatched. In germline, CDR1 is SNHLY, CDR2 FYNNEI. CDR3 residues: CASRPGQGRSYNEQFF. The CDR3 DNA is TGTGCCAGCAGACCGGGACAGGGACGCTCCTACAATGAGCAGTTCTTC. Drawing the rest from reference TRBV2 and TRBJ2-1, the complete variable domain is EPEVTQTPSHQVTQMGQEVILRCVPISNHLYFYWYRQILGQKVEFLVSFYNNEISEKSEIFDDQFSVERPDGSNFTLKIRSTKLEDSAMYFCASRPGQGRSYNEQFFGPGTRLTVL.

In this sample, this clonotype turned up many times. V usage is TRBV3-1 and J usage is TRBJ2-5; D uncertain. The CDR3 covers 16 residues. V dropped 2 bases and J dropped 1 base, with 14 bases sitting between them. Germline V lookup: CDR1 LGHDT, CDR2 YNNKEL (reference sequence). CDR3 in DNA: TGTGCCAGCAGCCAAAGTCAAGCAGACTTCCAAGAGACCCAGTACTTC. Translated: CASSQSQADFQETQYF.

This rearrangement joins TRBV6-6 to TRBJ1-5, with unresolved D. The CDR3 covers 14 residues. Trimming removed 2 bases at V and 5 bases at J, with 10 bases between. Germline V gene lookup returns CDR1 MNHNY and CDR2 SVGAGI (reference sequence). This chain's CDR3 is CASSYGYIDQPQHF. As DNA, the CDR3 is TGTGCCAGCAGTTACGGGTACATTGATCAGCCCCAGCATTTT.

The chain recombines TRBV28 with TRBJ2-5, with D unclear. Trimming cost V 3 bases and J 0 bases, with 8 bases left between them. This CDR3 spans 14 amino acids. Germline-derived CDR1 and CDR2 are MDHEN and SYDVKM. The CDR3 DNA sequence: TGTGCCAGCAGTTTTGGGCTAAACCAAGAGACCCAGTACTTC. Amino acid sequence: CASSFGLNQETQYF.

This clonotype was detected many times. The chain has TRBV7-9 and TRBJ2-1; D unclear. The CDR3 spans 12 residues. The ends were cut back, 4 bases at V and 7 bases at J, with 8 bases in the middle. In germline, CDR1 is SEHNR, CDR2 FQNEAQ (reference sequence). CDR3 sequence reads: CASSSVVNEQFF. The DNA of the CDR3 is TGTGCCAGCAGCTCCGTGGTAAATGAGCAGTTCTTC.